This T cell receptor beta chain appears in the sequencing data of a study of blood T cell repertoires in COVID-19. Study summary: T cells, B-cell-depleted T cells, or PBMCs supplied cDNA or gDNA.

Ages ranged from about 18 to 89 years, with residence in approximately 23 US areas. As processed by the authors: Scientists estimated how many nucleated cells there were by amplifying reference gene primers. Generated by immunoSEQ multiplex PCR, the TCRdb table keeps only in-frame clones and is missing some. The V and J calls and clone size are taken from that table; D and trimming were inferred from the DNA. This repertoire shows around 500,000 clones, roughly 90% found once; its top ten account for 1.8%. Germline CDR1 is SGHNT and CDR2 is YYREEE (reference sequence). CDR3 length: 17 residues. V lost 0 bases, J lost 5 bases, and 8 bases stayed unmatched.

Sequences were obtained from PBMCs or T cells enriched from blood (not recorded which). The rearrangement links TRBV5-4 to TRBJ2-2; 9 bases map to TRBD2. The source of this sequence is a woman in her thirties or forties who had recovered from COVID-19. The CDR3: CASSLGGGRAGTGELFF. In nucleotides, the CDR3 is TGTGCCAGCAGCTTGGGTGGCGGGAGGGCCGGAACCGGGGAGCTGTTTTTT.